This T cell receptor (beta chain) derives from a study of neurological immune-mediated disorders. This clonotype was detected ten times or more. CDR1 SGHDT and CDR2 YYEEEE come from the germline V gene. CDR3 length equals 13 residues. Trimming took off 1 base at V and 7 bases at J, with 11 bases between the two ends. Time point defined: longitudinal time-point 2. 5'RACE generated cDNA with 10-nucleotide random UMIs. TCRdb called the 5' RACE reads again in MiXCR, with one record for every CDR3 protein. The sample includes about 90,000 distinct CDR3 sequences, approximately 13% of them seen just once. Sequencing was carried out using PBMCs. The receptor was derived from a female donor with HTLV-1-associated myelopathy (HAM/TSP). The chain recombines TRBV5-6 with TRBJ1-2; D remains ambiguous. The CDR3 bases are TGTGCCAGCAGCTTGACAGCTTTAGGTGGCTACACCTTC. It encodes CASSLTALGGYTF.